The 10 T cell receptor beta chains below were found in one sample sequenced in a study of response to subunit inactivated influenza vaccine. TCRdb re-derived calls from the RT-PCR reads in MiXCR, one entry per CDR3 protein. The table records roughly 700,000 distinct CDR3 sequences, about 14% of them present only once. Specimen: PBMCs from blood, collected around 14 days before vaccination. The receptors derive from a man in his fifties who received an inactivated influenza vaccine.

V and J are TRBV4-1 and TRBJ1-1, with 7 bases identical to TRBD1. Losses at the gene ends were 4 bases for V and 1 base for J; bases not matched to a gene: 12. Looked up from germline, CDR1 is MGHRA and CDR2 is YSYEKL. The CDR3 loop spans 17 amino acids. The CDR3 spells CASSPPRDSWRNTEAFF. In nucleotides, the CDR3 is TGCGCCAGCAGCCCCCCCAGGGACAGTTGGAGGAACACTGAAGCTTTCTTT.

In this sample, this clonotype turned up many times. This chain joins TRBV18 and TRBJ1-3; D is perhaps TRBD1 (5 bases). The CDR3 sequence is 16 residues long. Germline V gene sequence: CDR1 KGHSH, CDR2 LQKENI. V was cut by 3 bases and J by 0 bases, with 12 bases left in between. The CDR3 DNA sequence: TGTGCCAGCTCACCCCCGGGGGTACCCTCTGGAAACACCATATATTTT. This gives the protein CASSPPGVPSGNTIYF. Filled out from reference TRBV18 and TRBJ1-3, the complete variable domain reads NAGVMQNPRHLVRRRGQEARLRCSPMKGHSHVYWYRQLPEEGLKFMVYLQKENIIDESGMPKERFSAEFPKEGPSILRIQQVVRGDSAAYFCASSPPGVPSGNTIYFGEGSWLTVV.

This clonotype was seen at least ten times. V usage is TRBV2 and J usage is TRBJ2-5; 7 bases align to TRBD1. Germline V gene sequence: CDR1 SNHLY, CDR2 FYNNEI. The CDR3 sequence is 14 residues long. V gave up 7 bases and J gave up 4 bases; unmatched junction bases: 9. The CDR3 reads CASNLGTARETQYF. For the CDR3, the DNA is TGTGCCAGCAACCTCGGGACAGCCCGAGAGACCCAGTACTTC.

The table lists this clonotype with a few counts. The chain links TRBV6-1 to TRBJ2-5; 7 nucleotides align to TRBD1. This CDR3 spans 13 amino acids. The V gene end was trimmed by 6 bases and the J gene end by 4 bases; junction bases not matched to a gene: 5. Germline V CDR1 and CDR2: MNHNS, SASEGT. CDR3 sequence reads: CASRKQGLETQYF. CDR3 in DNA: TGTGCCAGCAGAAAACAGGGGTTAGAGACCCAGTACTTC.

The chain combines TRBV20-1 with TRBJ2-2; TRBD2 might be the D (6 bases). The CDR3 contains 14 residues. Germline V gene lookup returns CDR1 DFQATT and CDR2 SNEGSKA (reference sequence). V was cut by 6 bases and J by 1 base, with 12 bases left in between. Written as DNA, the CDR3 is TGCAGTGCACGACCGGGACTGAACACCGGGGAGCTGTTTTTT. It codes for CSARPGLNTGELFF.

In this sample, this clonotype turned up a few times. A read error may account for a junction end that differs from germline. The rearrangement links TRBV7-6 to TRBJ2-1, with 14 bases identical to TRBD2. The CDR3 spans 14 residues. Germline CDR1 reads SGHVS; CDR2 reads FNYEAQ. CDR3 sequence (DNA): TGTACCAGCAGACTAGCGGGGGGGCCTAATGAGCAGTTCTTC. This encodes CTSRLAGGPNEQFF.

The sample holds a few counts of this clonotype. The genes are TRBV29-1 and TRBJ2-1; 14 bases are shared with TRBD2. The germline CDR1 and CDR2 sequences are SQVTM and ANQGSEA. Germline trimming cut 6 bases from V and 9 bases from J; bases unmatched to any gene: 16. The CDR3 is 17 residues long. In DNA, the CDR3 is TGCAGCGTGACCGGGACTAGCGGGAGAGGGGCCTTTGGTGAGCAGTTCTTC. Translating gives CSVTGTSGRGAFGEQFF.

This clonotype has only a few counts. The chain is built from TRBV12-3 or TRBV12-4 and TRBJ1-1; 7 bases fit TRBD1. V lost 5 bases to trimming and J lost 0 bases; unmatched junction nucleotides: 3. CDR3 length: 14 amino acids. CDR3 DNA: TGTGCCAGCAGTGCGGGACAGATGAACACTGAAGCTTTCTTT. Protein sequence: CASSAGQMNTEAFF.

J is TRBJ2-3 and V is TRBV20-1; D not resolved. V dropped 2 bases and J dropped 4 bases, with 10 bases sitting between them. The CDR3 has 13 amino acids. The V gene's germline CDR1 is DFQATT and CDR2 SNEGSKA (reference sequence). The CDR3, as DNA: TGCAGTGCTAGACAGTCCGTCTCAGATACGCAGTATTTT. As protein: CSARQSVSDTQYF.

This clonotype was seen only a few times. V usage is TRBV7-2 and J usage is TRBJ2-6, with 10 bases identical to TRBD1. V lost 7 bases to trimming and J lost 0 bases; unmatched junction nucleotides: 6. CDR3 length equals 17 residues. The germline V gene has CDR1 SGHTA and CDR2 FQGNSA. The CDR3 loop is CASTPTGGLSGANVLTF. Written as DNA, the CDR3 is TGTGCCAGCACCCCGACAGGGGGCCTCTCTGGGGCCAACGTCCTGACTTTC.